The entry below describes one TCR beta chain. The target antigen is unknown. The data were obtained in a study of post-analysis software for immune sequencing data. Study-level background: Some patients lacked subtype; others had relapsing-remitting, secondary progressive or progressive-relapsing disease. Findings and caveats of the study: When compared against controls, multiple sclerosis patients showed significantly lower normalized Chao1 diversity. In patients, 4 to 6 TRBV segments were more frequent than in controls, with TRBV5-6, TRBV5-1 and TRBV20-1 among them. Under the F measure, samples that were prepared in one batch clustered strongly together.

The V and J ends lost 7 bases and 2 bases, in that order; junction bases with no gene match: 3. The CDR3 length is 13 residues. Looked up from germline, CDR1 is MNHNY and CDR2 is SVGAGI (reference sequence). The library was made from cDNA and included unique molecular identifiers. From around 0.96 to 9.9 million T cells, around 500,000 cDNA molecules were obtained. One entry per CDR3 protein results from TCRdb running MiXCR on the PCR reads. Found here are about 760,000 distinct CDR3 sequences, 25% to 30% of them singletons; the top ten hold 0.56%. V gene TRBV6-6 combines with J gene TRBJ1-1; 8 bases align to TRBD1. This receptor was taken from a girl aged 5 to 17 with multiple sclerosis. Sequencing was done on a sample of blood. The CDR3: CASTGQGNTEAFF. The CDR3 coding sequence is TGTGCCAGCACCGGACAGGGAAACACTGAAGCTTTCTTT.